This T cell receptor (beta chain) was identified during a study of T cell responses to AZD1222 COVID-19 vaccine (dated by TCRdb to the early 2020s). For context, the study as a whole: AZD1222 recipients with second doses at about 4 weeks or about 12 weeks were pooled, because spike-specific TCR depth and breadth did not differ between schedules. TCR sequencing was performed for fewer than 250 trial participants, of whom about 200 were given two doses of AZD1222 and around 25 were given two doses of MenACWY control vaccine. Trial participants were enrolled by age into subgroups of 18-55, 56-69 and 70-plus years, and around 150, 29 and 61 TCR-sequenced participants, respectively, were included in these subgroups. The study at large found these results: Vaccine-associated CD4 TCRs spanned the whole spike protein, with dominant responses in regions 160-218 and 743-854. Conclusions about previously exposed vaccinees are limited because only 5 or 6 AZD1222 recipients were SARS-CoV-2 seropositive at baseline. Because no day 14 peak-response samples were available, the repertoires could be characterized only after the peak T cell response. After two AZD1222 doses, spike-specific TCR breadth and depth were significantly higher than at day 0 and than in MenACWY recipients. Reportedly, close to half of the unique spike-specific TCRs recognized epitopes lying outside the regions that are mutated in the B.1.351 and B.1.1.7 variants. Participants were mostly white British, with more females than males. The authors suggested clonal diversity may have been underestimated. The 56-69-year group was small, and its depth increase did not reach significance, likely because of low power.

What the time point label conveys for this sample: baseline before first vaccination. Vaccinee samples came from UK trials COV001 and COV002, including a single-blind randomized controlled phase 2/3 trial of AZD1222 (ChAdOx1 nCoV-19) in healthy adults. For TCRbeta chain sequencing, PBMC samples from trial participants were taken at day 0 and at day 28 after the second dose. The CDR3 regions of human TCRbeta chains were analyzed by immunosequencing. The source study handled its data this way. TCRs in the repertoires were compared against a reference library of SARS-CoV-2-specific TCRs that had been generated with the MIRA antigen-specificity platform. Breadth was defined as the fraction of unique TCRs that were SARS-CoV-2-associated, and depth was defined as the fraction of total T cells that were SARS-CoV-2-associated. Using the MIRA data, each spike-specific TCR was mapped to the spike region that the TCR reacts to and placed in a CD4 or CD8 class. Log10-transformed breadth and depth values were compared by one-way ANOVA with Sidak's multiple comparisons tests. TCRdb re-hosts the immuneACCESS table, in-frame sequences only. Its copies lack some clones; in the studies checked, an unresolved V gene accounts for under half of them, and the cause for the rest is not known. V, J and clone size reflect that table, while D and trimming were determined from the DNA. The sample profile shows fewer than 35,000 clones; roughly 90% of them were found once. The biggest ten clones account for less than 55% of the sample.

Notes on this clone: What this receptor recognizes is not known. No much larger clone is present one base from it, and per-base qualities are unavailable.

The germline V gene (reference sequence) sets CDR1 to SEHNR and CDR2 to FQNEAQ. Compared with germline, V lacks 6 bases and J lacks 5 bases; bases without a gene match: 13. Including the terminal cysteine and phenylalanine, the CDR3 comprises 16 residues. Only CDR3 DNA is held: 48 bases, read in frame from base 1. This clonotype was obtained from an adult in good health. This specimen was peripheral blood, taken on day 0 of AZD1222 vaccination. The V gene is TRBV7-9 and the J gene is TRBJ1-1; 9 bases in between match TRBD1. The DNA reads TGTGCCAGCAGACACAGGACAGGGGTTGAAGAGACTGAAGCTTTCTTT. This encodes CASRHRTGVEETEAFF.